The source of this T cell receptor beta chain is a study of shared clonotypes between healthy human individuals. This CDR3 has 14 residues. Germline values: CDR1 MDHEN, CDR2 SYDVKM. Trimming pared 3 bases from V and 3 bases from J, leaving 8 bases between. The method was immunoSEQ multiplex PCR; TCRdb's version includes in-frame clones alone and lacks a portion of them. The sample lists some 530,000 clones; more than 65% were seen once. This sequence joins TRBV28 and TRBJ2-2; unclear D gene. Sequencing was performed on PBMCs. This receptor was identified in a woman in her 40s in good health. Some clones in this sample may be carry-over from other donors' samples. CDR3 nucleotides: TGTGCCAGCAGTTTGAGTAGTTACACCGGGGAGCTGTTTTTT. Translated: CASSLSSYTGELFF. Together with reference TRBV28 and TRBJ2-2, the CDR3 gives the full variable domain: DVKVTQSSRYLVKRTGEKVFLECVQDMDHENMFWYRQDPGLGLRLIYFSYDVKMKEKGDIPEGYSVSREKKERFSLILESASTNQTSMYLCASSLSSYTGELFFGEGSRLTVL.